The TCR beta chain under discussion was sequenced for a study of OX40 agonist ivuxolimab in advanced cancers. Germline trimming cut 6 bases from V and 7 bases from J; bases unmatched to any gene: 12. This CDR3 is built from 16 residues. The germline gives CDR1 LNHDA, CDR2 SQIVND (reference sequence). The assay was immunoSEQ multiplex PCR, and TCRdb's table has in-frame clones only and misses some. Seen here are 75,000 to 100,000 clones, 80% to 90% observed once, and the top ten hold more than 8%. The chain has TRBV19 and TRBJ1-5; the match to TRBD1 covers 10 bases. This TCR was sampled from an adult with an advanced solid tumor such as melanoma, head and neck, liver or kidney cancer. Sequencing used CD4+ or CD8+ T cells sorted from blood, obtained in a trial of the OX40 agonist ivuxolimab. CDR3 bases: TGTGCCAGTAGCAAGCGAGGGACAGGGGTCGGCCAGCCCCAGCATTTT. Amino acids: CASSKRGTGVGQPQHF.